Listed here are 29 T cell receptor beta chains from one sample, sequenced in a study of shared clonotypes between healthy human individuals (dated by TCRdb to about 2020). The method was the immunoSEQ multiplex PCR assay. Entries here come from immuneACCESS through TCRdb and include only in-frame sequences with V and J called. Some clones fail to appear in such tables; in the studies checked, an unresolved V gene covers under half of the shortfall, and the cause of the remainder is unknown. The sample table lists roughly 300,000 clones, about 73% of them with a count of one. Jointly, the top ten make up about 10% of the sample. The sequencing input was memory CD4+ T cells sorted from blood. Per the publication, the cell subset or site label means: CD45RA-negative fraction. These receptors all come from a man aged 25-45 years in good health.

The rearrangement joins TRBV5-1 to TRBJ2-5; D may be TRBD2 (7 bases). Trimming stripped 4 bases from V and 2 bases from J, with 18 bases between. Looked up from germline, CDR1 is SGHRS and CDR2 is YFSETQ. The CDR3 contains 16 residues. The CDR3 DNA reads as TGCGCCAGCAGCGCGGGGGCTATGAGGCTACAAGAGACCCAGTACTTC. It is translated as CASSAGAMRLQETQYF.

The chain links TRBV21-1 to TRBJ2-7; the table gives TRBD1 as D, unverified against the DNA. TRBV21-1 is assigned pseudogene status. The CDR3 consists of 16 residues. In DNA form, the CDR3 reads TGTGCCAGCAGCAAACCGCCGACAGGGGGCTCCTACGAGCAGTACTTC. It codes for CASSKPPTGGSYEQYF.

J is TRBJ2-5 and V is TRBV7-2; D not certain. The germline gives CDR1 SGHTA, CDR2 FQGNSA. The V gene lost 5 bases and the J gene lost 5 bases, with 12 bases spanning the gap. This CDR3 has 13 amino acids. The CDR3 DNA is TGTGCCAGCAGCCCCAGGAGAAGGGAGACCCAGTACTTC. It is translated as CASSPRRRETQYF.

The sample holds one count of this clone. This chain connects TRBV28 to TRBJ1-5; no reliable D call. From germline, CDR1 is MDHEN and CDR2 SYDVKM. CDR3 size: 12 residues. The V and J ends lost 6 bases and 3 bases respectively, with 6 bases between them. The DNA for the CDR3 is TGTGCCAGCAGGAAAAACAATCAGCCCCAGCATTTT. This sequence encodes CASRKNNQPQHF. Full variable domain (outside the CDR3, taken from reference TRBV28 and TRBJ1-5): DVKVTQSSRYLVKRTGEKVFLECVQDMDHENMFWYRQDPGLGLRLIYFSYDVKMKEKGDIPEGYSVSREKKERFSLILESASTNQTSMYLCASRKNNQPQHFGDGTRLSIL.

V gene TRBV15 combines with J gene TRBJ1-2; tentative D call: TRBD1 (5 bases). V dropped 5 bases and J dropped 12 bases, with 31 bases sitting between them. Germline lookup yields CDR1 LNHNV and CDR2 YYDKDF (reference sequence). The CDR3 contains 17 residues. The chain's CDR3 is CATSELGLPRGAVLDTF. CDR3 sequence (DNA): TGTGCCACCAGCGAGCTTGGACTACCAAGAGGGGCCGTTCTCGACACCTTC.

The chain couples TRBV29-1 to TRBJ2-1; D may correspond to TRBD1 or TRBD2 (5 bases each). The CDR3 runs to 14 residues. CDR1 is SQVTM and CDR2 is ANQGSEA in the germline V gene. CDR3 DNA: TGCATCCTAACCCGGGGCGTGGGGATAAATGAGCAGTTCTTC. Its protein is CILTRGVGINEQFF.

The chain uses TRBV27 and TRBJ2-3, with D possibly being TRBD2 (6 bases). V lost 7 bases and J 4 bases, leaving 15 bases between the germline ends. Germline V gene lookup returns CDR1 MNHEY and CDR2 SMNVEV (reference sequence). This CDR3 has 14 residues. CDR3 sequence (DNA): TGTGCCAGCAAGGGATGGGAGGCGCCAGATACGCAGTATTTT. Its protein product is CASKGWEAPDTQYF.

V and J are TRBV5-6 and TRBJ1-2; the D gene is possibly TRBD1 (6 bases). The V and J ends lost 2 bases and 4 bases respectively, with 15 bases between them. CDR1 SGHDT and CDR2 YYEEEE come from the germline V gene. CDR3 length: 15 amino acids. The CDR3 protein is CASSFITGIGYGYTF. The CDR3 DNA is TGTGCCAGCAGCTTTATTACAGGGATAGGCTATGGCTACACCTTC.

The chain couples TRBV10-3 to TRBJ2-5; D remains unclear. Between the trimmed V and J ends, which lost 0 bases and 6 bases, there was a span of 11 bases. The CDR3 has 14 amino acids. CDR1 ENHRY and CDR2 SYGVKD come from the germline V gene. This chain's CDR3 is CAISESTPGKTQYF. The CDR3 DNA reads TGTGCCATCAGTGAGTCGACCCCAGGAAAGACCCAGTACTTC.

The chain couples TRBV5-4 to TRBJ2-7; D not certain. Germline V gives CDR1 SGHNT, CDR2 YYREEE (reference sequence). V lost 0 bases, J lost 2 bases, and 12 bases lay in between. The CDR3 has 15 residues. The CDR3 nucleotides read TGTGCCAGCAGCTTGGGGCAAGGACCTCCCTACGAGCAGTACTTC. This translates into CASSLGQGPPYEQYF.

V usage is TRBV29-1 and J usage is TRBJ1-5; unclear D gene. Trimming pared 5 bases from V and 7 bases from J, leaving 12 bases between. This CDR3 is built from 12 residues. Germline assignment: CDR1 SQVTM and CDR2 ANQGSEA. In nucleotides, the CDR3 is TGCAGCGTTTCCGTCGGCGGACAGCCCCAGCATTTT. Amino acids: CSVSVGGQPQHF.

In its sample, this clone was seen a few times. Other DNA sequences in the same sample also yield this CDR3. The genes are TRBV5-1 and TRBJ2-1, with a tentative D call TRBD2 (6 bases). Trimming cost V 4 bases and J 0 bases, with 17 bases left between them. This CDR3 comprises 17 residues. In germline, CDR1 is SGHRS, CDR2 YFSETQ. As DNA, the CDR3 is TGCGCCAGCAGCCTCTATTCTAGCGCGAGCTCCTACAATGAGCAGTTCTTC. This gives the protein CASSLYSSASSYNEQFF. Complete variable domain (other parts from reference TRBV5-1 and TRBJ2-1): KAGVTQTPRYLIKTRGQQVTLSCSPISGHRSVSWYQQTPGQGLQFLFEYFSETQRNKGNFPGRFSGRQFSNSRSEMNVSTLELGDSALYLCASSLYSSASSYNEQFFGPGTRLTVL.

V is TRBV11-2 and J is TRBJ1-6; 9 positions match TRBD1. The CDR3 has 14 residues. Per the germline V gene, CDR1 is SGHAT and CDR2 is FQNNGV. With V trimmed by 5 bases and J by 7 bases, 3 bases remained unmatched. The CDR3 nucleotides are TGTGCCAGCAGCCCCGGACAGGGGAATTCACCCCTCCACTTT. Amino acid sequence: CASSPGQGNSPLHF.

The chain has TRBV7-8 and TRBJ2-1; 9 bases align to TRBD1. This CDR3 comprises 18 residues. J was trimmed by 12 bases and V by 4 bases; bases with no gene match: 22. The germline gives CDR1 SGHVS, CDR2 FQNEAQ. CDR3 amino acids: CASSSPTPGQGPLRVQFF. The DNA of the CDR3 is TGTGCCAGCAGCTCCCCCACCCCGGGACAGGGACCCCTCAGGGTGCAGTTCTTC. Full variable domain (missing parts from reference TRBV7-8 and TRBJ2-1): GAGVSQSPRYKVAKRGQDVALRCDPISGHVSLFWYQQALGQGPEFLTYFQNEAQLDKSGLPSDRFFAERPEGSVSTLKIQRTQQEDSAVYLCASSSPTPGQGPLRVQFFGPGTRLTVL.

This chain uses TRBV7-8 with TRBJ2-5; D possibly matches TRBD1 or TRBD2 (5 bases each). V dropped 4 bases and J dropped 5 bases, with 17 bases sitting between them. Germline CDR1 SGHVS, CDR2 FQNEAQ. This CDR3 spans 15 amino acids. CDR3 nucleotides: TGTGCCAGCAGCTACCGGGACGGACCTTGGGAGACCCAGTACTTC. This encodes CASSYRDGPWETQYF.

The genes are TRBV18 and TRBJ2-7; possible D gene TRBD1, 7 bases. Trimming shortened V by 4 bases and J by 3 bases, and 13 bases separated the two germline ends. The CDR3 runs to 14 residues. Germline V gene sequence: CDR1 KGHSH, CDR2 LQKENI. The CDR3 region has the DNA TGTGCCAGCTCACGGGATCAGGGGGGCTACGAGCAGTACTTC. It codes for CASSRDQGGYEQYF.

V and J are TRBV19 and TRBJ2-2; D perhaps matches TRBD1 (6 bases). V was clipped by 5 bases and J by 5 bases, with 21 bases between them. The CDR3 has 17 amino acids. CDR1 and CDR2 (germline): LNHDA, SQIVND (reference sequence). The CDR3 sequence is CASSGARGSEGTGELFF. In nucleotides, the CDR3 is TGTGCCAGTAGTGGCGCCAGGGGTTCCGAGGGGACCGGGGAGCTGTTTTTT.

This chain uses TRBV6-6 with TRBJ1-4, with TRBD1 as a possible D gene (5 bases). This CDR3 is built from 16 residues. The V and J ends lost 6 bases and 0 bases respectively, with 14 bases between them. CDR1 is MNHNY, CDR2 SVGAGI, per germline (reference sequence). The CDR3 coding sequence is TGTGCCAGCAGATTACAAGACAGAGCAACTAATGAAAAACTGTTTTTT. This gives the protein CASRLQDRATNEKLFF.

With regard to this clone: This same CDR3 is encoded by further DNA sequences in the sample. The rearrangement uses TRBV6-4 and TRBJ2-3; 12 bases are a match to TRBD2. CDR1 is MRHNA, CDR2 SNTAGT, per germline. V shed 4 bases, J shed 3 bases, and the junction held 2 bases outside the gene matches. CDR3 length equals 15 residues. CDR3 DNA: TGTGCCAGCAGTGTACTAGCGGGAGGAACAGATACGCAGTATTTT. It specifies CASSVLAGGTDTQYF.

CDR3 amino acids: CASSEYKLAGGPLVEQYF. CDR3 bases: TGTGCCAGCAGTGAATATAAACTAGCGGGAGGGCCGCTCGTCGAGCAGTACTTC. The V gene is TRBV25-1, the J gene TRBJ2-7; TRBD2 matches at 13 bases. Germline V gene data show CDR1 as MGHDK and CDR2 as SYGVNS. The length of the CDR3 is 18 residues. V was clipped by 0 bases and J by 6 bases; unmatched bases: 11.

This clone was seen a handful of times. This sequence joins TRBV6-5 and TRBJ1-1; D call uncertain. V lost 6 bases and J 6 bases, leaving 14 bases between the germline ends. Germline CDR1 is MNHEY and CDR2 is SVGAGI. This CDR3 region has 13 residues. CDR3 nucleotide sequence: TGTGCCAGCAGCAAACCCCCTATCCCTGAAGCTTTCTTT. Protein product: CASSKPPIPEAFF.

In its sample, this clone was seen once. The chain is built from TRBV7-8 and TRBJ2-5; 12 bases fit TRBD2. Trimming cost V 4 bases and J 7 bases; bases outside gene matches: 16. Germline V gene lookup returns CDR1 SGHVS and CDR2 FQNEAQ. The CDR3 loop spans 18 amino acids. Here the CDR3 reads CASSWPLAGGPGKGTQYF. The CDR3, as DNA: TGTGCCAGCAGCTGGCCGCTAGCGGGAGGGCCGGGGAAGGGGACCCAGTACTTC.

The chain links TRBV29-1 to TRBJ2-5; D not resolved. This CDR3 contains 12 residues. With 4 bases removed from V and 1 base from J, the gap between germline ends came to 7 bases. Germline CDR1 is SQVTM and CDR2 is ANQGSEA. The CDR3 DNA reads TGCAGCGTTGGGGCAGCCCAAGAGACCCAGTACTTC. Its translation is CSVGAAQETQYF.

The chain joins TRBV7-9 to TRBJ1-1; tentatively, D is TRBD1 (5 bases). Per the germline V gene, CDR1 is SEHNR and CDR2 is FQNEAQ (reference sequence). V gave up 3 bases and J gave up 0 bases, with 11 bases separating them. The length of the CDR3 is 15 residues. The CDR3 DNA sequence: TGTGCCAGCAGCTTGAGTGGGACCCTGAACACTGAAGCTTTCTTT. This gives the protein CASSLSGTLNTEAFF.

In its sample, this clone was seen a few times. The V and J genes are TRBV10-1 and TRBJ2-1, with no clear D. The CDR3 runs 15 residues. Germline V lookup: CDR1 WNHNN, CDR2 SYGVQD (reference sequence). Trimming took off 2 bases at V and 4 bases at J, with 12 bases between the two ends. The CDR3 coding sequence is TGCGCCAGCAGTGAGGTGTTAGGTGGGTACAATGAGCAGTTCTTC. It encodes CASSEVLGGYNEQFF.

This chain uses TRBV4-1 with TRBJ2-1, with D maybe TRBD2 (6 bases). Germline-derived CDR1 and CDR2 are MGHRA and YSYEKL. The CDR3 is 16 amino acids. V lost 3 bases and J lost 8, with 20 bases in between. The CDR3 DNA reads as TGCGCCAGCAGCCAGGAACCGGGACTCCTAGGTCATGAGCAGTTCTTC. It codes for CASSQEPGLLGHEQFF.

This chain links TRBV5-1 with TRBJ2-5; 9 nucleotides agree with TRBD1. CDR3 size: 17 residues. V shed 3 bases and J 4 bases; nucleotides not matched to a gene: 13. The germline V gene encodes CDR1 SGHRS and CDR2 YFSETQ. DNA of the CDR3: TGCGCCAGCAGCTCCGGGACAGGGATGGTACCCTCAGAGACCCAGTACTTC. It yields the protein CASSSGTGMVPSETQYF. Supplemented by reference TRBV5-1 and TRBJ2-5, the full variable domain reads KAGVTQTPRYLIKTRGQQVTLSCSPISGHRSVSWYQQTPGQGLQFLFEYFSETQRNKGNFPGRFSGRQFSNSRSEMNVSTLELGDSALYLCASSSGTGMVPSETQYFGPGTRLLVL.

The chain recombines TRBV28 with TRBJ2-3; no reliable D call. This CDR3 is 17 amino acids long. V was clipped by 2 bases and J by 0 bases, with 15 bases between them. Germline V gives CDR1 MDHEN, CDR2 SYDVKM. The DNA of the CDR3 is TGTGCCAGCAGTTTAGGTAGGCAGCTAACTAGCACAGATACGCAGTATTTT. Its protein product is CASSLGRQLTSTDTQYF.

The CDR3 reads CASSDRRSSYEQFF. CDR3 sequence (DNA): TGTGCCAGCAGTGATCGGAGGAGCTCCTATGAGCAGTTCTTC. This chain joins TRBV2 and TRBJ2-1; perhaps TRBD2 as D (5 bases). V was shortened by 3 bases and J by 8 bases, with 14 bases between the two germline ends. The CDR3 is 14 residues long. Germline CDR1 and CDR2: SNHLY and FYNNEI.